A single sample is the source of the 18 T cell receptor beta chains below, sequenced in a study of control samples from healthy donors and cancer patients. Sequenced by immunoSEQ multiplex PCR; TCRdb stores in-frame clones only, minus some. The top ten clones hold less than 15% of a sample with around 250,000 clones, roughly four fifths of them seen once. The sample taken for sequencing was PBMCs. The source of these receptors is an older woman with lung cancer.

The chain employs TRBV19 and TRBJ2-7, with TRBD2 matching over 7 bases. V lost 3 bases and J lost 5; bases outside the gene matches: 4. Germline V gene lookup returns CDR1 LNHDA and CDR2 SQIVND (reference sequence). The CDR3 runs 13 residues. The CDR3 coding sequence is TGTGCCAGTAGTATGCGACTAGCACACGAGCAGTACTTC. This sequence encodes CASSMRLAHEQYF.

Notes on this clone: This may be a read error, as it is one base from a much larger clone. The rearrangement joins TRBV6-5 to TRBJ1-1; perhaps TRBD1 as D (6 bases). The CDR3 consists of 13 residues. Trimming stripped 6 bases from V and 1 base from J, with 9 bases between. Germline values: CDR1 MNHEY, CDR2 SVGAGI. The CDR3 nucleotides read TGTGCCAGCAGCTTACAGGGGAACACTGAAGCTTTCTTT. It yields the protein CASSLQGNTEAFF.

Only a few counts were recorded for this clone. This sequence joins TRBV6-5 and TRBJ2-1; D is perhaps TRBD2 (6 bases). Trimming removed 8 bases at V and 2 bases at J, with 13 bases between. This CDR3 comprises 14 residues. Germline CDR1 and CDR2: MNHEY and SVGAGI. In DNA, the CDR3 is TGTGCCAGCGGAACGGGGGTCACCTACAATGAGCAGTTCTTC. Its translation: CASGTGVTYNEQFF.

The chain has TRBV6-6 and TRBJ2-1; no clear D. Deletions cut 5 bases from V and 2 bases from J, with 10 bases between. Germline CDR1 reads MNHNY; CDR2 reads SVGAGI (reference sequence). This CDR3 is 14 amino acids long. CDR3 nucleotides: TGTGCCAGCAGTCCAGATGTCCCCTACAATGAGCAGTTCTTC. Its translation is CASSPDVPYNEQFF.

This rearrangement joins TRBV24-1 to TRBJ2-1; D ambiguous. Germline CDR1 reads KGHDR; CDR2 reads SFDVKD. The length of the CDR3 is 13 residues. V lost 4 bases and J lost 5, with 8 bases in between. The CDR3, as DNA: TGTGCCACCAGTGAGCCGGGTAACAATGAGCAGTTCTTC. This translates into CATSEPGNNEQFF.

This chain uses TRBV24-1 with TRBJ2-7, with D possibly TRBD1 on 5 matching bases. From germline, CDR1 is KGHDR and CDR2 SFDVKD. Deletions cut 7 bases from V and 0 bases from J, with 15 bases between. The CDR3 spans 15 residues. The CDR3 protein is CATRSRQYSSYEQYF. The CDR3, as DNA: TGTGCCACCAGGAGTCGACAGTATTCCTCCTACGAGCAGTACTTC.

V is TRBV18 and J is TRBJ1-1; D not resolved. Per the germline V gene, CDR1 is KGHSH and CDR2 is LQKENI. With 3 bases removed from V and 1 base from J, the gap between germline ends came to 12 bases. The CDR3 contains 15 residues. This CDR3 is CASSPGQAGNTEAFF. In DNA form, the CDR3 reads TGTGCCAGCTCACCCGGGCAGGCTGGGAACACTGAAGCTTTCTTT.

The rearrangement joins TRBV4-1 to TRBJ1-2, with TRBD1 matching over 9 bases. The length of the CDR3 is 16 residues. Germline V gene lookup returns CDR1 MGHRA and CDR2 YSYEKL. The ends lost 4 bases at V and 3 bases at J; junction bases unmatched: 9. The CDR3 region has the DNA TGCGCCAGCAGCCGTTTACAGGGGGCTCGGGACTATGGCTACACCTTC. This codes for CASSRLQGARDYGYTF.

The genes are TRBV7-9 and TRBJ2-7; TRBD2 matches at 8 bases. The germline V gene has CDR1 SEHNR and CDR2 FQNEAQ (reference sequence). Trimming at V came to 3 bases and at J to 3 bases, leaving 19 bases not matched to a gene. The CDR3 runs to 19 residues. CDR3 protein: CASSFWGLVAGSRVYEQYF. The CDR3 DNA reads TGTGCCAGCAGCTTTTGGGGGTTGGTAGCGGGATCGAGAGTCTACGAGCAGTACTTC.

The chain employs TRBV28 and TRBJ2-1; TRBD2 matches 9 bases. The CDR3 is 13 amino acids. Trimming cost V 5 bases and J 15 bases; bases outside gene matches: 11. Germline loops: CDR1 MDHEN, CDR2 SYDVKM. For the CDR3, the DNA is TGTGCCAGCAGTACCTCTATCCTAGCGGGAAGGTTCTTC. Protein product: CASSTSILAGRFF.

The gene calls are TRBV10-2 and TRBJ1-5; D call uncertain. CDR3 length equals 16 residues. Germline CDR1 and CDR2: WSHSY and SAAADI. V lost 0 bases and J 0 bases, leaving 9 bases between the germline ends. CDR3 coding DNA: TGCGCCAGCAGTGAGTCGTTTGGGGTTAGCAATCAGCCCCAGCATTTT. Translation: CASSESFGVSNQPQHF.

The V gene is TRBV9, the J gene TRBJ2-1; possible D gene TRBD2, 5 bases. Germline values: CDR1 SGDLS, CDR2 YYNGEE. The CDR3 covers 14 residues. With 0 bases removed from V and 5 bases from J, the gap between germline ends came to 9 bases. CDR3 sequence reads: CASSVVPSNNEQFF. The CDR3 coding sequence is TGTGCCAGCAGCGTAGTCCCTAGCAACAATGAGCAGTTCTTC.

This chain joins TRBV5-4 and TRBJ2-2; TRBD2 matches at 9 bases. In germline, CDR1 is SGHNT, CDR2 YYREEE (reference sequence). The CDR3 consists of 17 residues. After removal of 3 bases from V and 4 bases from J, the junction contained 10 bases not matched to a gene. The CDR3 region has the DNA TGTGCCAGCAGCTCTCCTCTTGGCGGGAGGGGCACCGGGGAGCTGTTTTTT. It is translated as CASSSPLGGRGTGELFF. Combining the CDR3 with reference TRBV5-4 and TRBJ2-2 gives the whole variable domain ETGVTQSPTHLIKTRGQQVTLRCSSQSGHNTVSWYQQALGQGPQFIFQYYREEENGRGNFPPRFSGLQFPNYSSELNVNALELDDSALYLCASSSPLGGRGTGELFFGEGSRLTVL.

J is TRBJ1-1 and V is TRBV5-6, with a weak D call TRBD1 (5 bases). This CDR3 is built from 16 residues. Trimming removed 0 bases at V and 2 bases at J, with 14 bases between. CDR1 is SGHDT, CDR2 YYEEEE, per germline. CDR3 bases: TGTGCCAGCAGCTTGGGGGCCGGGACTTACAACACTGAAGCTTTCTTT. Translation gives CASSLGAGTYNTEAFF.

On this clone: Sequence at one end of the junction differs from germline and may be a read error. The chain employs TRBV11-3 and TRBJ1-1; D not certain. CDR1 is SGHNT and CDR2 is YENEEA in the germline V gene. The CDR3 is 11 amino acids. CDR3 in amino acids: CASSIGIGPLF. The CDR3 DNA reads TGTGCCAGCAGCATTGGAATAGGCCCGTTATTT.

The chain links TRBV5-6 to TRBJ1-4; tentative D call: TRBD1 (5 bases). The V gene's germline CDR1 is SGHDT and CDR2 YYEEEE. This CDR3 spans 13 amino acids. V shed 3 bases and J shed 8 bases, with 11 bases lying between them. The CDR3, as DNA: TGTGCCAGCAGCTCGCAACGGGGGGAAAAACTGTTTTTT. It encodes CASSSQRGEKLFF.

The chain combines TRBV30 with TRBJ1-2, with unresolved D. CDR1 is GTSNPN, CDR2 SVGIG, per germline (reference sequence). The V and J ends lost 0 bases and 4 bases respectively, with 12 bases between them. CDR3 length: 14 amino acids. CDR3 sequence (DNA): TGTGCCTGGAGTGTACCCCCGGGGAGCTATGGCTACACCTTC. Translated, it gives CAWSVPPGSYGYTF.

V usage is TRBV25-1 and J usage is TRBJ1-2; D might be TRBD1 (5 bases). The CDR3 extends over 14 amino acids. Germline loops: CDR1 MGHDK, CDR2 SYGVNS. Trimming stripped 2 bases from V and 6 bases from J, with 13 bases between. The CDR3 sequence is CASSERAGTDGYTF. The CDR3 DNA is TGTGCCAGCAGTGAAAGGGCCGGGACTGATGGCTACACCTTC.